A single sample gave rise to the 24 T cell receptor beta chains below, sequenced in a study of OX40 agonist ivuxolimab in advanced cancers. Repertoires were generated with immunoSEQ multiplex PCR, while TCRdb's copy carries only in-frame clones and drops some. The table has around 30,000 clones, roughly 79% seen once. Source: CD4+ or CD8+ T cells sorted from blood, taken in a trial of the OX40 agonist ivuxolimab. These receptors were obtained from an adult with an advanced solid tumor such as melanoma, head and neck, liver or kidney cancer.

This rearrangement joins TRBV29-1 to TRBJ1-1; 7 nucleotides agree with TRBD1. Germline V gives CDR1 SQVTM, CDR2 ANQGSEA. The CDR3 spans 13 residues. J lost 4 bases, V lost 8 bases, and 10 bases had no gene match. The CDR3 region has the DNA TGCAGCCTCAACAGGGGCGGAAGCACTGAAGCTTTCTTT. As protein: CSLNRGGSTEAFF.

This clone showed up just a few times. V gene TRBV7-9 combines with J gene TRBJ2-7, with a tentative D call TRBD2 (6 bases). The CDR3 spans 13 residues. Germline V CDR1 and CDR2: SEHNR, FQNEAQ (reference sequence). The ends were cut back, 6 bases at V and 5 bases at J, with 14 bases in the middle. In DNA form, the CDR3 reads TGTGCCAGCAGTCCGGACTATCGCGACGAGCAGTACTTC. Translating gives CASSPDYRDEQYF.

For this clone: An end of the junction differs from the germline gene, which may be a read error. The chain combines TRBV6-1 with TRBJ2-7; D might be TRBD1 (5 bases). The CDR3 extends over 16 amino acids. Germline V gives CDR1 MNHNS, CDR2 SASEGT. The CDR3 protein is CASREEIGVTSYEQYF. The CDR3 bases are TGTGCCAGCAGGGAAGAAATAGGGGTTACATCCTACGAGCAGTACTTC.

The V and J genes are TRBV21-1 and TRBJ1-1; the table's D call, TRBD1, has no DNA check behind it. TRBV21-1 is termed a pseudogene. There are 18 residues in the CDR3. In DNA form, the CDR3 reads TGTGCCAGCAGCAAAACATCGCTCGAGACAGGGAAAGGCACTGAAGCTTTCTTT. Translating gives CASSKTSLETGKGTEAFF.

The chain couples TRBV9 to TRBJ1-6; no definite D call. CDR1 is SGDLS and CDR2 is YYNGEE in the germline V gene. V lost 0 bases and J lost 5, with 3 bases in between. CDR3 size: 13 residues. In nucleotides, the CDR3 is TGTGCCAGCAGCGTAGGAAATAATTCACCCCTCCACTTT. Its translation: CASSVGNNSPLHF. The full variable domain, rest sourced from reference TRBV9 and TRBJ1-6, is DSGVTQTPKHLITATGQRVTLRCSPRSGDLSVYWYQQSLDQGLQFLIQYYNGEERAKGNILERFSAQQFPDLHSELNLSSLELGDSALYFCASSVGNNSPLHFGNGTRLTVT.

The chain carries TRBV12-5 and TRBJ2-3, with TRBD2 matching over 11 bases. Germline V gives CDR1 LGHNT, CDR2 FRNRAP. V was pared by 0 bases and J by 2 bases, with 7 bases of the junction left unmatched. CDR3 length equals 18 residues. CDR3 amino acids: CASGLVGLAGGTTDTQYF. The CDR3 region has the DNA TGTGCTAGTGGTTTGGTAGGCCTAGCGGGGGGAACCACAGATACGCAGTATTTT. The full variable domain, completed using reference TRBV12-5 and TRBJ2-3, is DARVTQTPRHKVTEMGQEVTMRCQPILGHNTVFWYRQTMMQGLELLAYFRNRAPLDDSGMPKDRFSAEMPDATLATLKIQPSEPRDSAVYFCASGLVGLAGGTTDTQYFGPGTRLTVL.

This clone was seen once. The chain links TRBV9 to TRBJ1-5; no firm D call. The CDR3 loop spans 14 amino acids. V lost 7 bases, J lost 1 base, and 12 bases lay in between. Germline V gene data show CDR1 as SGDLS and CDR2 as YYNGEE. The CDR3 coding sequence is TGTGCCAGCGCCACCGGGTTAAGCAATCAGCCCCAGCATTTT. Amino acid sequence: CASATGLSNQPQHF.

The rearrangement joins TRBV28 to TRBJ2-3; D not certain. Germline CDR1 and CDR2: MDHEN and SYDVKM. There are 13 residues in the CDR3. The V and J ends lost 5 bases and 3 bases respectively, with 9 bases between them. The CDR3 DNA reads TGTGCCAGCAGTCGTAAGGGAACAGATACGCAGTATTTT. The encoded protein is CASSRKGTDTQYF. The complete variable domain, with remaining parts taken from reference TRBV28 and TRBJ2-3, reads DVKVTQSSRYLVKRTGEKVFLECVQDMDHENMFWYRQDPGLGLRLIYFSYDVKMKEKGDIPEGYSVSREKKERFSLILESASTNQTSMYLCASSRKGTDTQYFGPGTRLTVL.

The chain uses TRBV10-3 and TRBJ2-3; 9 bases match TRBD1. Trimming at V came to 11 bases and at J to 4 bases, leaving 10 bases not matched to a gene. CDR1 is ENHRY and CDR2 is SYGVKD in the germline V gene. The CDR3 covers 14 residues. CDR3 sequence reads: CAASGTGKADTQYF. DNA for the CDR3: TGTGCCGCCTCCGGGACAGGGAAAGCAGATACGCAGTATTTT.

The chain is built from TRBV5-6 and TRBJ2-2; 11 bases are shared with TRBD2. Germline values: CDR1 SGHDT, CDR2 YYEEEE. This CDR3 contains 18 residues. Trimming removed 0 bases from V and 3 bases from J; junction bases left unmatched: 7. The CDR3 coding sequence is TGTGCCAGCAGCTTGGTATTAGCGGGAGGGCTCGACACCGGGGAGCTGTTTTTT. It specifies CASSLVLAGGLDTGELFF. The whole variable domain, filled in from reference TRBV5-6 and TRBJ2-2, reads DAGVTQSPTHLIKTRGQQVTLRCSPKSGHDTVSWYQQALGQGPQFIFQYYEEEERQRGNFPDRFSGHQFPNYSSELNVNALLLGDSALYLCASSLVLAGGLDTGELFFGEGSRLTVL.

CDR3 sequence: CASSPGEGYEQYF. CDR3 bases: TGTGCCAGCTCACCGGGAGAAGGCTACGAGCAGTACTTC. The chain carries TRBV18 and TRBJ2-7; the D gene is possibly TRBD2 (5 bases). Trimming pared 3 bases from V and 3 bases from J, leaving 9 bases between. The CDR3 sequence is 13 residues long. Germline CDR1 reads KGHSH; CDR2 reads LQKENI.

The V and J genes are TRBV27 and TRBJ2-7, with 9 bases identical to TRBD1. V trimming: 6 bases; J trimming: 7 bases; junction bases outside the gene matches: 10. The CDR3 runs to 14 residues. Germline loops: CDR1 MNHEY, CDR2 SMNVEV (reference sequence). The CDR3 loop is CASRGQGRPSEQYF. CDR3 in DNA: TGTGCCAGCAGAGGACAGGGGAGGCCAAGTGAGCAGTACTTC.

The chain recombines TRBV28 with TRBJ2-7; D perhaps matches TRBD1 (6 bases). This CDR3 has 16 residues. The V end was cut by 7 bases, the J end by 0 bases, with 19 bases between. CDR1 and CDR2 (germline): MDHEN, SYDVKM. The CDR3 nucleotides read TGTGCCAGCACCGGGCAGGGGAGAGAAAGCTCCTACGAGCAGTACTTC. Its translation is CASTGQGRESSYEQYF.

V gene TRBV4-1 combines with J gene TRBJ1-3; D unresolved. CDR1 and CDR2 (germline): MGHRA, YSYEKL. The CDR3 sequence is 15 residues long. V gave up 3 bases and J gave up 4 bases, with 13 bases separating them. CDR3 coding DNA: TGCGCCAGCAGCCAGATGACATGGCAAGGAAACACCATATATTTT. It yields the protein CASSQMTWQGNTIYF.

The V gene is TRBV19, the J gene TRBJ2-7, with D uncertain. Trimming left V 5 bases short and J 3 bases short, with 17 bases between. This CDR3 comprises 15 residues. CDR1 is LNHDA, CDR2 SQIVND, per germline (reference sequence). The CDR3 nucleotides read TGTGCCAGTAGTCCCTCTTATGCGGCTAACTACGAGCAGTACTTC. Translated, it gives CASSPSYAANYEQYF.

This sequence joins TRBV18 and TRBJ2-3, with TRBD2 as a possible D gene (6 bases). The CDR3 has 17 amino acids. Trimming took 4 bases from V and 0 from J, leaving 17 bases between them. The V gene's germline CDR1 is KGHSH and CDR2 LQKENI. The CDR3 DNA is TGTGCCAGCTCACTATCCGCCCCGCGGGGCAGCACAGATACGCAGTATTTT. Amino acid sequence: CASSLSAPRGSTDTQYF. The full variable domain, with the rest looked up from reference TRBV18 and TRBJ2-3, is NAGVMQNPRHLVRRRGQEARLRCSPMKGHSHVYWYRQLPEEGLKFMVYLQKENIIDESGMPKERFSAEFPKEGPSILRIQQVVRGDSAAYFCASSLSAPRGSTDTQYFGPGTRLTVL.

CDR3 sequence reads: CASSRWEGRDSPLHF. CDR3 sequence (DNA): TGTGCCAGCAGCCGGTGGGAAGGGCGAGATTCACCCCTCCACTTT. This chain links TRBV11-2 with TRBJ1-6; D ambiguous. V was shortened by 5 bases and J by 8 bases, with 16 bases between the two germline ends. In germline, CDR1 is SGHAT, CDR2 FQNNGV. There are 15 residues in the CDR3.

The sample holds a few counts of this clone. The rearrangement uses TRBV28 and TRBJ2-7; D not resolved. CDR3 length: 11 residues. V lost 5 bases and J lost 7, with 9 bases in between. Looked up from germline, CDR1 is MDHEN and CDR2 is SYDVKM. The CDR3 DNA is TGTGCCAGCAGTACCCGGTGGGAGCAGTACTTC. This codes for CASSTRWEQYF. Combining the CDR3 with reference TRBV28 and TRBJ2-7 gives the whole variable domain DVKVTQSSRYLVKRTGEKVFLECVQDMDHENMFWYRQDPGLGLRLIYFSYDVKMKEKGDIPEGYSVSREKKERFSLILESASTNQTSMYLCASSTRWEQYFGPGTRLTVT.

The chain employs TRBV2 and TRBJ2-7, with D unresolved. The germline V gene encodes CDR1 SNHLY and CDR2 FYNNEI. The CDR3 is 12 residues long. The V end lost 6 bases, the J end lost 3 bases, and 9 bases lay between the germline ends. The CDR3 sequence is CASSELSYEQYF. In DNA, the CDR3 is TGTGCCAGCAGCGAACTGAGCTACGAGCAGTACTTC. The full variable domain, with the rest looked up from reference TRBV2 and TRBJ2-7, is EPEVTQTPSHQVTQMGQEVILRCVPISNHLYFYWYRQILGQKVEFLVSFYNNEISEKSEIFDDQFSVERPDGSNFTLKIRSTKLEDSAMYFCASSELSYEQYFGPGTRLTVT.

This clone has just a few counts. V and J are TRBV28 and TRBJ1-5; 7 nucleotides match TRBD1. The CDR3 totals 13 residues. Germline lookup yields CDR1 MDHEN and CDR2 SYDVKM. The V gene end was trimmed by 8 bases and the J gene end by 5 bases; junction bases not matched to a gene: 6. The CDR3 coding sequence is TGTGCCAGCGGAAGCAGGGGGGATCAGCCCCAGCATTTT. Translation gives CASGSRGDQPQHF.

The V and J genes are TRBV10-3 and TRBJ2-7; TRBD2 agrees at 7 bases. Germline V lookup: CDR1 ENHRY, CDR2 SYGVKD. V shed 3 bases, J shed 0 bases, and the junction held 8 bases outside the gene matches. This CDR3 has 16 amino acids. DNA for the CDR3: TGTGCCATCAGTGACCCTGGGGGGGTCAGCTCCTACGAGCAGTACTTC. This codes for CAISDPGGVSSYEQYF.

J is TRBJ1-5 and V is TRBV10-3; D is perhaps TRBD1 (5 bases). Germline loops: CDR1 ENHRY, CDR2 SYGVKD. V was shortened by 3 bases and J by 5 bases, with 8 bases between the two germline ends. The CDR3 spans 13 residues. The CDR3 reads CAISEGEDQPQHF. The CDR3 DNA reads TGTGCCATCAGTGAAGGGGAAGATCAGCCCCAGCATTTT.

This sequence joins TRBV25-1 and TRBJ2-3; 9 nucleotides align to TRBD2. V gave up 3 bases and J gave up 7 bases; unmatched junction bases: 8. This CDR3 comprises 15 residues. CDR1 and CDR2 from the germline V gene are MGHDK and SYGVNS. The CDR3 region has the DNA TGTGCCAGCAGTGATGGCGGGGGGGCTATGTATACGCAGTATTTT. Translated: CASSDGGGAMYTQYF.

V gene TRBV6-5 combines with J gene TRBJ2-2; D ambiguous. Germline lookup yields CDR1 MNHEY and CDR2 SVGAGI. There are 13 residues in the CDR3. The V end lost 6 bases, the J end lost 6 bases, and 11 bases lay between the germline ends. The CDR3 nucleotides read TGTGCCAGCAGGACTCGGAGCCCCGGGGAGCTGTTTTTT. It codes for CASRTRSPGELFF.